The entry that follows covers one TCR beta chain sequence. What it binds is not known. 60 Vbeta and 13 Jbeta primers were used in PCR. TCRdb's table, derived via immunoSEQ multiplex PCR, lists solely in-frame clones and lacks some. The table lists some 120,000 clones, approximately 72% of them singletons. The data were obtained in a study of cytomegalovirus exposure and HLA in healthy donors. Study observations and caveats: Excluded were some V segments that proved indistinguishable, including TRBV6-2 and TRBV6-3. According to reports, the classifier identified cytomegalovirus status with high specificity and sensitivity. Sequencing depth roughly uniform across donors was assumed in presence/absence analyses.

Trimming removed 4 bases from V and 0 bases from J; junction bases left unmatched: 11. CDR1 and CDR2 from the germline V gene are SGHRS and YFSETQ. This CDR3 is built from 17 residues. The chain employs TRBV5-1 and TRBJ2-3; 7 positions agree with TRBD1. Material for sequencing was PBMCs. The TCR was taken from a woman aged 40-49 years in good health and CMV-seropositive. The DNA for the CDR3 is TGCGCCAGCAGCACCGCAATGACAGGGCCTAGCACAGATACGCAGTATTTT. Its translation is CASSTAMTGPSTDTQYF.